This T cell receptor beta chain was found in a study of blood T cell repertoires in COVID-19 (dated by TCRdb to 2020 to 2021). Looking at the study overall: Collaborator samples came from the United States, Italy and Spain and covered acute and convalescent phases of COVID-19. The prospective study material was composed of cDNA or gDNA derived from T cells, B-cell-depleted T cells, or PBMCs. Subjects who had been exposed to COVID-19, were actively infected with it, or had recovered from it provided the deeply sampled blood TCRbeta repertoires that made up the dataset. A freely available public database, intended as a resource for researchers studying the immune response to SARS-CoV-2, is where the repertoires were released. Samples came from the ongoing ImmuneRACE study (first 160 participants) plus 1,254 subjects from 6 global collaborators. Sample metadata almost always included a de-identified subject ID, COVID-19 status, age in years and sex. HLA class I and class II types, where available, came from metadata supplied by the sample provider rather than from assay-based typing.

The collaborating institutions used their own protocols to collect whole blood in K2EDTA tubes. For TCRbeta analysis, collaborator samples were shipped as frozen whole blood, as isolated PBMCs, or as DNA extracted from either sample type. Study-wide findings and limitations: Clinical and demographic metadata were provided uncurated, with the amount varying by source and participant.

To note about this clone: Its antigen remains unidentified. The sample holds no much larger clone one base away, and base qualities are not on file.

The CDR1 and CDR2 encoded by the germline V gene are KGHDR and SFDVKD. Including cysteine and phenylalanine, the CDR3 has 11 amino acids. This entry keeps only the CDR3 DNA: 33 bases, framed from base 1. Deletion took 9 bases off V and 1 base off J, with a span of 5 bases between the germline ends. TCRbeta CDR3 regions were amplified from genomic DNA using the immunoSEQ Assay, a bias-controlled multiplex PCR. Processing in the source paper ran as follows. The number of nucleated cells in each sample was estimated from the amplification of reference gene primers within the assay. To quantify the absolute abundance of each unique TCRbeta CDR3 rearrangement, sequence reads were collapsed and filtered. For each sample, productive Simpson clonality was calculated by taking the square root of Simpson's diversity index across productive rearrangements. Not all clones reach the TCRdb copy of this immuneACCESS table, which keeps in-frame sequences only. Checked studies attribute under half of the gap to unresolved V genes and leave the rest unexplained. The D gene and trimming were derived from the DNA, and the V and J assignments and clone size from that table. The sample table holds about 140,000 clones, of which roughly 79% were seen once. The top ten constitute 8.6% of the sample.

The chain is assembled from TRBV24-1 and TRBJ2-5; the D gene is not confidently resolved. This TCR was recovered from a man aged 50 or older with active or convalescent COVID-19. The specimen sequenced was peripheral blood. In nucleotide form, the sequence is TGTGCCACCGAGTTCCAAGAGACCCAGTACTTC. The encoded protein is CATEFQETQYF.